This paragraph covers one T cell receptor (beta chain) sequence. Its cognate antigen has yet to be identified. Qualities for individual bases were not recorded, and no much larger clone is one base off. TCRbeta CDR3 regions were amplified from genomic DNA by means of the immunoSEQ Assay, a bias-controlled multiplex PCR. From the authors' description of their analysis: The number of nucleated cells in each sample was estimated from the amplification of reference gene primers within the assay. To quantify the absolute abundance of each unique TCRbeta CDR3 rearrangement, sequence reads were collapsed and filtered. For each sample, productive Simpson clonality was calculated as the square root of Simpson's diversity index across productive rearrangements. TCRdb mirrors the immuneACCESS table, restricted to in-frame sequences. Some clones are absent from its copies; in checked studies, under half trace to an unresolved V gene, and the reason for the others is unknown. The V and J calls and clone size were taken over from that table, and D and trimming were inferred from the DNA. The sample includes 250,000 or so clones, with approximately 85% observed a single time. The ten largest clonotypes hold under 2.5% of the sample.

A distance of 18 bases separates the germline ends of V and J, which lose 8 bases and 4 bases respectively. The CDR3, from cysteine to phenylalanine, totals 14 residues. Only the CDR3 portion is preserved as DNA: 42 bases, with reading frame beginning at the first base. CDR1 and CDR2, per the germline V gene, are SQVTM and ANQGSEA. The data originate from a study of blood T cell repertoires in COVID-19 (TCRdb year 2020). About the full investigation: Samples covering the acute and convalescent phases of COVID-19 were provided by collaborators in the United States, Italy and Spain. The material from the prospective study consisted of cDNA or gDNA derived from T cells, B-cell-depleted T cells, or PBMCs. Deeply sampled blood TCRbeta repertoires from subjects exposed to, actively infected with, or recovered from COVID-19 were included in the dataset. The repertoires were made available in a free public database intended to serve as a resource for research on the immune response to SARS-CoV-2. Samples were obtained from the ongoing ImmuneRACE study (first 160 participants) and from roughly 1,300 subjects provided by 6 global collaborators. Nearly every sample came with metadata listing a de-identified subject ID, COVID-19 status, age in years and sex. Where HLA class I and class II types were available, the types were taken from metadata supplied by the sample provider, not from assay-based typing. Paper-wide results and their limitations: Clinical and demographic metadata were provided uncurated, with the amount varying by source and participant.

Participants in the prospective study were enrolled through a virtual design, were aged roughly 18 to 90 years, and lived in roughly 26 United States geographic areas. Cohort assignment in the prospective study relied on participant-reported clinical history from a screening survey and a study questionnaire. Recovered participants in ImmuneRACE Cohort 3 were defined as having two consecutive negative NP/OP PCR tests, clearance from a healthcare professional, or resolution of symptoms. Each participant in the prospective study had whole blood, serum and a nasopharyngeal or oropharyngeal swab collected by mobile phlebotomists. Participants in the prospective study had the option to provide additional blood draws and questionnaires over a 2-month period. Before DNA extraction, blood samples from the prospective study were shipped at room temperature or frozen.

The receptor's source is a woman aged 50 to 65 who had recovered from COVID-19. The chain joins TRBV29-1 to TRBJ2-1; a tentative D call is TRBD2 (6 bases match). Sample: PBMCs or T cells enriched from blood (not recorded which). The DNA sequence follows: TGCAGCTTCCGCCGGGACTCCAATTACAATGAGCAGTTCTTC. This codes for CSFRRDSNYNEQFF.